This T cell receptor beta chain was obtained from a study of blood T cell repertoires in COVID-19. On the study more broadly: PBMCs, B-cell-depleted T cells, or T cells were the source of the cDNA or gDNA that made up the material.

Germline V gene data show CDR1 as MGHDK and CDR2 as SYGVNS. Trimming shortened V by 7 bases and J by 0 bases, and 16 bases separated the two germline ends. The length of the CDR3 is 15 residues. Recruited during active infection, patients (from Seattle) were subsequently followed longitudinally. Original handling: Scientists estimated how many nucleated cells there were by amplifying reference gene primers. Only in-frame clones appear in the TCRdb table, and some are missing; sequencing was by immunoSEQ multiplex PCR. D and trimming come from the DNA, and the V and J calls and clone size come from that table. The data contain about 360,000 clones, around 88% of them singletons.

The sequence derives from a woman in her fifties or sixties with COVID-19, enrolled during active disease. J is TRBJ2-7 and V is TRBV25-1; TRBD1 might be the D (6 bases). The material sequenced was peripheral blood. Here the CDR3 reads CASTLRRGNSYEQYF. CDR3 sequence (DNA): TGTGCCAGCACCCTACGAAGGGGGAACTCCTACGAGCAGTACTTC.